This T cell receptor (beta chain) was retrieved from a study of regulatory T cells in long-lasting Graves disease. This clonotype was observed many times. Library construction for TCR beta used iRepertoire HTBI primers and Arm-PCR of CDR3 regions. TCRdb reprocessed the multiplex PCR reads with MiXCR, giving one entry per CDR3 protein. The sample lists about 500,000 distinct CDR3 sequences; 9.5% to 15% were seen once. The time point was: newly diagnosed GD, antithyroid drugs for less than 3 months. PBMC-derived RNA was used for the TCR library. J lost 7 bases, V lost 1 base, and 4 bases had no gene match. CDR3 length equals 14 residues. The V gene's germline CDR1 is PRHDT and CDR2 FYEKMQ (reference sequence). In addition, the sample was reused for a study of T cells in Graves' hyperthyroidism and ophthalmopathy.

This clonotype originated in a woman in her 30s with Graves disease. The chain couples TRBV13 to TRBJ1-1, with 9 bases lining up with TRBD1. Sequenced here: peripheral blood mononuclear cells (PBMCs), sampled at new diagnosis, from a patient treated with antithyroid drugs. CDR3 DNA sequence: TGTGCCAGCAGCTTAGCGGACAGGGGTTTTGAAGCTTTCTTT. Residues: CASSLADRGFEAFF.